This T cell receptor beta chain emerged from a study of CD4 T cells in relation to SARS-CoV-2 and coronaviruses. Study in general: No peptide or an HIV-1 Nef peptide pool served as negative control. Points from the study as a whole: Crossreactive clones expanded significantly less to SARS-CoV-2 than monoreactive clones.

Turning to this clone: Its matching antigen is unknown.

CD4+ T cells from unexposed donors were obtained before the COVID-19 pandemic (2011-2018). Isolation of CD4+ T cells took place after less than twelve days in culture. Cells permitting, SARS-CoV-2 S/N and four cold-coronavirus spikes were tested on unexposed-donor CD4+ T cells. PBMCs were plated at roughly 2 million per well in IL-2-containing medium. The V end was cut by 0 bases, the J end by 14 bases, with 24 bases between. The CDR3 extends over 16 amino acids. Germline assignment: CDR1 LGHNT and CDR2 FRNRAP. Clones were read by immunoSEQ multiplex PCR, and TCRdb kept only the in-frame ones, dropping some. The sample shows more than 20,000 clones, 75% to 85% of them seen only once.

This chain links TRBV12-5 with TRBJ2-3; a possible D gene is TRBD1 (5 bases). The clonotype was recovered from a human donor in good health. Sequencing was carried out using CD4+ T cells from PBMCs, cultured in vitro. CDR3 loop: CASGLVMSGWALNPYF. In DNA form, the CDR3 reads TGTGCTAGTGGTTTGGTAATGTCAGGGTGGGCCCTTAATCCGTATTTT.